This T cell receptor beta chain was found in a study of shared clonotypes between healthy human individuals. This table comes from immunoSEQ multiplex PCR, and its TCRdb copy is limited to in-frame clones, with some not included. The sample carries more than 2 million clones, roughly 95% recorded once. Memory CD4+ cells were the fraction left after CD45RA+ naive selection. The V and J ends lost 6 bases and 5 bases respectively, with 10 bases between them. CDR1 MRHNA and CDR2 SNTAGT come from the germline V gene. This CDR3 region has 13 residues. As regards this clone: Its antigen remains unknown.

Findings and caveats of the study: Non-shared clonotypes displayed generation probabilities falling below those of clonotypes present in all four donors. Sampling covered blood only; tissue repertoires likely differ.

The rearrangement uses TRBV6-4 and TRBJ2-2; D gene uncertain. The sample taken for sequencing was naive CD4+ T cells sorted from blood. Stated subset: CD45RA+ positively selected. This receptor was obtained from a man aged 18 to 29 in good health. The CDR3 region is CASSPEATGELFF. CDR3 nucleotide sequence: TGTGCCAGCAGCCCTGAAGCTACCGGGGAGCTGTTTTTT.